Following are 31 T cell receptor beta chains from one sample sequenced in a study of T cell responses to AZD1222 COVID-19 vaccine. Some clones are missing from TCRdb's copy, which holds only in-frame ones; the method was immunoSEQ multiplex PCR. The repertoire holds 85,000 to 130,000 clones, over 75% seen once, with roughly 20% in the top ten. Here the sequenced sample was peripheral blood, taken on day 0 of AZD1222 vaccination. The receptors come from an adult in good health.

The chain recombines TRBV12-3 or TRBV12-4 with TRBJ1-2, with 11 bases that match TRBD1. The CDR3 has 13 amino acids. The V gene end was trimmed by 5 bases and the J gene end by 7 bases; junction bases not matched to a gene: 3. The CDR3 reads CASSRTGGSGYTF. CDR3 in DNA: TGTGCCAGCAGTAGGACAGGGGGCTCTGGCTACACCTTC.

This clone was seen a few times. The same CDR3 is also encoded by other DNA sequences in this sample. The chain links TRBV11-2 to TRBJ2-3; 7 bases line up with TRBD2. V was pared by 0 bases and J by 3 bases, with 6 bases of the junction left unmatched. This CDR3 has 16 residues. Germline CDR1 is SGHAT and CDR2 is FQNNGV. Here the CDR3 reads CASSLDYGGGTDTQYF. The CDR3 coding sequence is TGTGCCAGCAGCTTAGATTATGGCGGGGGAACAGATACGCAGTATTTT.

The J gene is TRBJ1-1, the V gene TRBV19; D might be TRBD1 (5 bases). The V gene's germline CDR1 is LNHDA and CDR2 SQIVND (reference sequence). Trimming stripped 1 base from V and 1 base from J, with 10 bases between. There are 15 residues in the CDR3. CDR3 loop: CASSIAQAWNTEAFF. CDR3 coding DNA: TGTGCCAGTAGTATAGCACAGGCCTGGAACACTGAAGCTTTCTTT.

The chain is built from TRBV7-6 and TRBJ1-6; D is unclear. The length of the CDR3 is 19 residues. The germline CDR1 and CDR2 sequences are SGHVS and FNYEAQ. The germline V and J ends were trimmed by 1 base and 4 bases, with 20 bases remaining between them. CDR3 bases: TGTGCCAGCAGCTTAGTTGCTTTGGGAAGGGTCGGGTATAATTCACCCCTCCACTTT. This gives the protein CASSLVALGRVGYNSPLHF. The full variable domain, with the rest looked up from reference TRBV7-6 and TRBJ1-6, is GAGVSQSPRYKVTKRGQDVALRCDPISGHVSLYWYRQALGQGPEFLTYFNYEAQQDKSGLPNDRFSAERPEGSISTLTIQRTEQRDSAMYRCASSLVALGRVGYNSPLHFGNGTRLTVT.

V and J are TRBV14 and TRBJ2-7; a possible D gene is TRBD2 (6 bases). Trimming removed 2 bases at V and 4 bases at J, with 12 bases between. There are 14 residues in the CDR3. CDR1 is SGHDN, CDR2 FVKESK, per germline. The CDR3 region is CASSQSLEGYEQYF. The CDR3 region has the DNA TGTGCCAGCAGCCAATCCTTGGAGGGTTACGAGCAGTACTTC.

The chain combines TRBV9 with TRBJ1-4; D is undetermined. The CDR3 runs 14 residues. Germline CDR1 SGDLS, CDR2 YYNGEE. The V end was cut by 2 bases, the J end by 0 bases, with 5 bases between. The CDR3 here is CASSVSATNEKLFF. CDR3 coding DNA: TGTGCCAGCAGCGTTTCGGCAACTAATGAAAAACTGTTTTTT.

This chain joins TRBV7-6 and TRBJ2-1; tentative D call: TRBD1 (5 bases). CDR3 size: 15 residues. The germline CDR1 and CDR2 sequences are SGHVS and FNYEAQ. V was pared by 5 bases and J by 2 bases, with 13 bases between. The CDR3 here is CASSHPRGPYNEQFF. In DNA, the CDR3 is TGTGCCAGCAGCCACCCTAGGGGCCCCTACAATGAGCAGTTCTTC.

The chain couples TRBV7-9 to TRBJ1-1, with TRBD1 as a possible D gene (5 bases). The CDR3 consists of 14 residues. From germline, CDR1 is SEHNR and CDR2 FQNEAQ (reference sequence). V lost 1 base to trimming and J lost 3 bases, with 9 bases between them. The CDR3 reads CASSLGQMDTEAFF. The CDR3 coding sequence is TGTGCCAGCAGCTTAGGACAGATGGACACTGAAGCTTTCTTT. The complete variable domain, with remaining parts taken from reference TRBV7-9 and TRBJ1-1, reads DTGVSQNPRHKITKRGQNVTFRCDPISEHNRLYWYRQTLGQGPEFLTYFQNEAQLEKSRLLSDRFSAERPKGSFSTLEIQRTEQGDSAMYLCASSLGQMDTEAFFGQGTRLTVV.

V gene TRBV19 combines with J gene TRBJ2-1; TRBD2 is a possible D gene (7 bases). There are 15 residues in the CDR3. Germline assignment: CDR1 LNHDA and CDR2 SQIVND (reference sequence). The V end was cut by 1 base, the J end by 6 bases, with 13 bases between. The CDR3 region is CASSIGVGGPNEQFF. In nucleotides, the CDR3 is TGTGCCAGTAGTATAGGAGTGGGGGGGCCCAATGAGCAGTTCTTC.

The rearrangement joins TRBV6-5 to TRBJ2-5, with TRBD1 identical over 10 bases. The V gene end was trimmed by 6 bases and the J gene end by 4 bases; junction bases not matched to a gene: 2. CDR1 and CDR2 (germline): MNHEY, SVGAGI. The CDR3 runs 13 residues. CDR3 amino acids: CASRRQGAETQYF. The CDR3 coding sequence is TGTGCCAGCAGGAGACAGGGGGCAGAGACCCAGTACTTC.

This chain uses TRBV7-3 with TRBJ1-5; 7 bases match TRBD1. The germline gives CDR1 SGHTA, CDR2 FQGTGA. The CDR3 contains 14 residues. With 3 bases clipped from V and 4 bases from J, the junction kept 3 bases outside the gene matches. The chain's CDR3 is CASSLAGGNQPQHF. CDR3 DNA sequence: TGTGCCAGCAGCTTGGCAGGGGGTAATCAGCCCCAGCATTTT.

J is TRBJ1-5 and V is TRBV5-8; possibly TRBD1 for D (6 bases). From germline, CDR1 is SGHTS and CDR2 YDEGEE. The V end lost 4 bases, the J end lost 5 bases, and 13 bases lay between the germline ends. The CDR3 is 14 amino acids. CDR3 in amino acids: CASSPYRADQPQHF. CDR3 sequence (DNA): TGTGCCAGCAGCCCCTACAGGGCCGATCAGCCCCAGCATTTT. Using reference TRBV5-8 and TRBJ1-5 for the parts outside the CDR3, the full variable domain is EAGVTQSPTHLIKTRGQQATLRCSPISGHTSVYWYQQALGLGLQFLLWYDEGEERNRGNFPPRFSGRQFPNYSSELNVNALELEDSALYLCASSPYRADQPQHFGDGTRLSIL.

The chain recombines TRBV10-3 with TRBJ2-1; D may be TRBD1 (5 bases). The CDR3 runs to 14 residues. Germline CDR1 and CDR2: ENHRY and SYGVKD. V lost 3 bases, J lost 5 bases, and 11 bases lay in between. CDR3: CAISEAQANNEQFF. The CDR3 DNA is TGTGCCATCAGTGAAGCACAGGCGAACAATGAGCAGTTCTTC.

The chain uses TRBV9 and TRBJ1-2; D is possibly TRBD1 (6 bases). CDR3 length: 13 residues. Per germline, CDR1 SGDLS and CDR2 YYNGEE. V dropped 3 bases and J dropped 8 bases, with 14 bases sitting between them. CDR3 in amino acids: CASSEEQGDGYTF. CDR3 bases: TGTGCCAGCAGCGAGGAACAGGGTGACGGCTACACCTTC.

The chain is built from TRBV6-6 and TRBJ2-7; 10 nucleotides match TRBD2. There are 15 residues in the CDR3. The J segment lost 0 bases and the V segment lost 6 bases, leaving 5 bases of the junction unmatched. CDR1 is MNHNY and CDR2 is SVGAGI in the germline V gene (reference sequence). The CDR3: CASSTSGMSSYEQYF. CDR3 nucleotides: TGTGCCAGCAGCACTAGCGGGATGAGCTCCTACGAGCAGTACTTC.

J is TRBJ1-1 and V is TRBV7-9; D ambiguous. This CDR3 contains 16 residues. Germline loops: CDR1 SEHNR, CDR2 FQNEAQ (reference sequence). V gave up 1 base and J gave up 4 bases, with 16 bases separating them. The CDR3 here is CASSLGFTVPSTEAFF. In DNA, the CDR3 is TGTGCCAGCAGCTTAGGGTTTACAGTTCCGTCCACTGAAGCTTTCTTT.

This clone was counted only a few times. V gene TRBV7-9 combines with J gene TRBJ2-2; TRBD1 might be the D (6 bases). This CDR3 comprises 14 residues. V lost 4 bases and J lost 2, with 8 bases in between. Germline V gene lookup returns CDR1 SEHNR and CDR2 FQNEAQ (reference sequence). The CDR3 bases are TGTGCCAGCAGCTGGACAGTAAACACCGGGGAGCTGTTTTTT. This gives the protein CASSWTVNTGELFF.

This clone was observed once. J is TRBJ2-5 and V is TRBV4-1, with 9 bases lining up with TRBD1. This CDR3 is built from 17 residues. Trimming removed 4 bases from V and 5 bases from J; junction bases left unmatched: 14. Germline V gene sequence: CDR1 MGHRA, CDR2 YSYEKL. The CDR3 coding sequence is TGCGCCAGCAGCCTGAGATCTTCTACAGGGGGCTTGGAGACCCAGTACTTC. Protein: CASSLRSSTGGLETQYF.

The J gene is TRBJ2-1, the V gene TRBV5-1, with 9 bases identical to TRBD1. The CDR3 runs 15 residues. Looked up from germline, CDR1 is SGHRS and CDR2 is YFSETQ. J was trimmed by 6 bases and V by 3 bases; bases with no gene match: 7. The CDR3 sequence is CASSSRTGVANEQFF. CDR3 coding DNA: TGCGCCAGCAGCTCTCGGACAGGGGTTGCCAATGAGCAGTTCTTC.

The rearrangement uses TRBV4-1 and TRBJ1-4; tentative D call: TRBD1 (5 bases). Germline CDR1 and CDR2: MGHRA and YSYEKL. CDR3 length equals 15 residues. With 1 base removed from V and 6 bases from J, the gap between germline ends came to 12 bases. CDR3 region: CASSQVQSGDEKLFF. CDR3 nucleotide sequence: TGCGCCAGCAGCCAAGTACAATCGGGGGATGAAAAACTGTTTTTT.

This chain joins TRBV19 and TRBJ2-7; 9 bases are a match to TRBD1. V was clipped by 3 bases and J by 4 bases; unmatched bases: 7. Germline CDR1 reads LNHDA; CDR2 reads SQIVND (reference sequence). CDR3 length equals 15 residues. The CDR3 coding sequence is TGTGCCAGTAGTATGGACCCGACAGGGGGATACGAGCAGTACTTC. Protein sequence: CASSMDPTGGYEQYF.

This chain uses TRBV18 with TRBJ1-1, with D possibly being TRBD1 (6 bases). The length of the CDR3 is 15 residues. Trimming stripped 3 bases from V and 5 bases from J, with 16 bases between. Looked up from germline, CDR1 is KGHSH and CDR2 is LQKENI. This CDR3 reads CASSPREGGSTEAFF. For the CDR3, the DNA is TGTGCCAGCTCACCCCGGGAAGGGGGGAGTACTGAAGCTTTCTTT.

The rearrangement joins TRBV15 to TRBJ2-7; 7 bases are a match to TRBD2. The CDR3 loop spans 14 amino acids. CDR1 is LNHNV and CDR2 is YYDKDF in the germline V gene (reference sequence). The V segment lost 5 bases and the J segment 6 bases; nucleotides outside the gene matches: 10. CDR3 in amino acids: CATSHRSGEGEQYF. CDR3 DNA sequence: TGTGCCACCAGCCACCGGTCGGGGGAGGGCGAGCAGTACTTC.

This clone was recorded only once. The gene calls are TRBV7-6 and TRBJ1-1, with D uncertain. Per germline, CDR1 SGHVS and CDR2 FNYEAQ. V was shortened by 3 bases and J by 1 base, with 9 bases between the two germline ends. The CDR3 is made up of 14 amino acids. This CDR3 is CASSFGVENTEAFF. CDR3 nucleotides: TGTGCCAGCAGCTTCGGGGTGGAGAACACTGAAGCTTTCTTT.

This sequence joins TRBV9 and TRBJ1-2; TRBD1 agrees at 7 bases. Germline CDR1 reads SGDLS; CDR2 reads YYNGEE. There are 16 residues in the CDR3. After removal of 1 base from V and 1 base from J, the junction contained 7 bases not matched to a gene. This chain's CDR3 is CASSVTIQGGNYGYTF. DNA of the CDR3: TGTGCCAGCAGCGTAACTATTCAGGGGGGTAACTATGGCTACACCTTC.

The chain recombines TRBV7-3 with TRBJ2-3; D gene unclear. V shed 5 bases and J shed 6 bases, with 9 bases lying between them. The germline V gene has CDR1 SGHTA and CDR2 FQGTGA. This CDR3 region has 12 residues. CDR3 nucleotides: TGTGCCAGCAGCATTACCCCGGATACGCAGTATTTT. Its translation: CASSITPDTQYF.

CDR3 sequence reads: CASSYPRDIRAVTF. The CDR3, as DNA: TGTGCCAGCAGCTACCCCCGGGACATCCGAGCGGTTACCTTC. The V and J genes are TRBV7-8 and TRBJ1-2, with D possibly TRBD1 on 6 matching bases. V lost 4 bases, J lost 14 bases, and 23 bases lay in between. Germline-derived CDR1 and CDR2 are SGHVS and FQNEAQ. CDR3 size: 14 residues. Together with reference TRBV7-8 and TRBJ1-2, the CDR3 gives the full variable domain: GAGVSQSPRYKVAKRGQDVALRCDPISGHVSLFWYQQALGQGPEFLTYFQNEAQLDKSGLPSDRFFAERPEGSVSTLKIQRTQQEDSAVYLCASSYPRDIRAVTFGSGTRLTVV.

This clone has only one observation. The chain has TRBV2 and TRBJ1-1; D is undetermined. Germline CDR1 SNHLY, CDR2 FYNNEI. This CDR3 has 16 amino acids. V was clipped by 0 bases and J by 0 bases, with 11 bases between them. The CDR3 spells CASSEALRHLNTEAFF. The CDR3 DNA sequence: TGTGCCAGCAGTGAAGCCTTGCGACACCTGAACACTGAAGCTTTCTTT.

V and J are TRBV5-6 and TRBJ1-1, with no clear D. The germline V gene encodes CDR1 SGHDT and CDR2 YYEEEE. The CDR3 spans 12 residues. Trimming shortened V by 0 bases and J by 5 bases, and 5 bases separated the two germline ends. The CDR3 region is CASSLGSTEAFF. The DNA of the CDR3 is TGTGCCAGCAGCTTGGGGAGTACTGAAGCTTTCTTT.

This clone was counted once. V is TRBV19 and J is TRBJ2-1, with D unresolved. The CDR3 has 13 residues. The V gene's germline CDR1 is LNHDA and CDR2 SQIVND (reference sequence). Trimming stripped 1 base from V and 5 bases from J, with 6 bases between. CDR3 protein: CASSIARHNEQFF. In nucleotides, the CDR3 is TGTGCCAGTAGTATAGCCAGACACAATGAGCAGTTCTTC. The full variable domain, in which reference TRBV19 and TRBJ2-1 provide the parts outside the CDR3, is DGGITQSPKYLFRKEGQNVTLSCEQNLNHDAMYWYRQDPGQGLRLIYYSQIVNDFQKGDIAEGYSVSREKKESFPLTVTSAQKNPTAFYLCASSIARHNEQFFGPGTRLTVL.

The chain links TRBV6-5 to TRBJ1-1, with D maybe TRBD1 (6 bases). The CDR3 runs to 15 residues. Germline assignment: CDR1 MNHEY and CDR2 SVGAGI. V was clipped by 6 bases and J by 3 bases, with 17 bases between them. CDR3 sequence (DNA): TGTGCCAGCAGGAAGGGGGGTTCTGTGCACACTGAAGCTTTCTTT. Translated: CASRKGGSVHTEAFF.